This TCR beta chain appears in the sequencing data of a study of T cell responses to AZD1222 COVID-19 vaccine. Study-level points and caveats: Most donors were white British and more were female, and clonal diversity was possibly underestimated. Baseline testing showed seropositivity in only five to seven AZD1222 recipients. CD4 TCRs covered the whole spike, strongest at regions 160-218 and 743-854. Close to half of all spike-specific TCRs reportedly target regions of the variants that are unmutated.

Germline lookup yields CDR1 MGHDK and CDR2 SYGVNS. The CDR3 consists of 14 residues. V lost 1 base and J 3 bases, leaving 9 bases between the germline ends. Worth noting for this clone: Its antigen is currently unknown.

TCRdb keeps only in-frame clones here, not all; method: immunoSEQ multiplex PCR. The table has roughly 140,000 clones, about nine tenths seen once. The V and J genes are TRBV25-1 and TRBJ2-5; TRBD2 is a possible D gene (6 bases). The source was peripheral blood, collected on day 0 of AZD1222 vaccination. The sequence came from an adult in good health. The CDR3 DNA reads as TGTGCCAGCAGTGAATTTGGAGGGGAAGAGACCCAGTACTTC. Amino acid sequence: CASSEFGGEETQYF.